These T cell receptor beta chains were read from a single sample in a study of T cell responses to AZD1222 COVID-19 vaccine. This table comes from immunoSEQ multiplex PCR, and its TCRdb copy is limited to in-frame clones, with some not included. The sample holds some 150,000 clones, 90% to 95% seen once. Sequencing was performed on peripheral blood, taken on day 0 of MenACWY control vaccination. These receptor sequences come from an adult in good health. Both conserved end residues are part of each CDR3. The order of the fields is CDR3 length, J gene, V gene, D gene, clone size, CDR3 DNA, CDR3 protein. The D gene is left open where the match is weak. The size of a clone is reported for some rows only, either as once, few or many, or as a class for expanded clones.

14 | TRBJ1-2 | TRBV24-1 | NA | NA | TGTGCCACCAGGTCGACCCCGGGAGGTTATGGCTACACCTTC | CATRSTPGGYGYTF
15 | TRBJ2-7 | TRBV5-1 | NA | NA | TGCGCCAGCAGCGCTGGCGAGGGCGTTCGATACGAGCAGTACTTC | CASSAGEGVRYEQYF
15 | TRBJ2-3 | TRBV20-1 | NA | NA | TGCAGTGCTAGTTGGGGCGGGGTTAGCACAGATACGCAGTATTTT | CSASWGGVSTDTQYF
13 | TRBJ2-7 | TRBV19 | NA | NA | TGTGCCAGTAGTATTAGTTCCTCCTACGAGCAGTACTTC | CASSISSSYEQYF
16 | TRBJ1-2 | TRBV5-4 | TRBD1 | NA | TGTGCCAGCAGCTTTAGTCAGGGGGCGCCTGGGTATGGCTACACCTTC | CASSFSQGAPGYGYTF
15 | TRBJ1-4 | TRBV7-7 | NA | NA | TGTGCCAGCAGCTTGGGACGGGAGCCGAATGAAAAACTGTTTTTT | CASSLGREPNEKLFF
17 | TRBJ2-2 | TRBV9 | TRBD1 | NA | TGTGCCAGCAGCATAACTCCGGGACAGGTGAACACCGGGGAGCTGTTTTTT | CASSITPGQVNTGELFF
15 | TRBJ1-2 | TRBV28 | NA | NA | TGTGCCAGCAGTTGGGGCGGGGGTTACTTCTATGGCTACACCTTC | CASSWGGGYFYGYTF
14 | TRBJ1-2 | TRBV5-4 | TRBD1 | NA | TGTGCCAGTTCGGCCGGGACAGGGAGCTATGGCTACACCTTC | CASSAGTGSYGYTF
16 | TRBJ1-1 | TRBV27 | NA | NA | TGTGCCACCCGAACAGGCGTCTTTGGGGTGGACACTGAAGCTTTCTTT | CATRTGVFGVDTEAFF
17 | TRBJ2-3 | TRBV10-2 | TRBD1 | NA | TGCGCCAGCAGTGGTGGACAGGGAGGTTTAACCACAGATACGCAGTATTTT | CASSGGQGGLTTDTQYF
14 | TRBJ1-5 | TRBV30 | NA | NA | TGTGCCTGGAGAAAGGGTTCCGACGGTCAGCCCCAGCATTTT | CAWRKGSDGQPQHF
16 | TRBJ2-7 | TRBV18 | TRBD2 | NA | TGTGCCAGCTCACCATCTGGCGGGAGGGTTTCCTACGAGCAGTACTTC | CASSPSGGRVSYEQYF
13 | TRBJ1-1 | TRBV7-9 | NA | NA | TGTGCCAGCAGCCCCCGAAGGGGGGATGAAGCTTTCTTT | CASSPRRGDEAFF
11 | TRBJ1-4 | TRBV6-5 | NA | few | TGTGCCAGCAGTCCCCTTGAAAAACTGTTTTTT | CASSPLEKLFF
13 | TRBJ1-1 | TRBV28 | NA | NA | TGTGCCAGCAGTTTGCGGAGTAACACTGAAGCTTTCTTT | CASSLRSNTEAFF
13 | TRBJ2-4 | TRBV28 | TRBD2 | NA | TGTGCCAGCAGTTCGGGGGGCAAAAACATTCAGTACTTC | CASSSGGKNIQYF
14 | TRBJ1-5 | TRBV18 | NA | NA | TGTGCCAGCTCACCAGGGTGGGGCAATCAGCCCCAGCATTTT | CASSPGWGNQPQHF
14 | TRBJ2-7 | TRBV3-1/TRBV3-2 | TRBD2 | NA | TGTGCCAGCAGCCACCAGCGGGAGGGCGACGAGCAGTACTTC | CASSHQREGDEQYF
14 | TRBJ2-3 | TRBV5-4 | NA | NA | TGTGCCAGCAGCTCCAAGGGTAGCACAGATACGCAGTATTTT | CASSSKGSTDTQYF
13 | TRBJ2-5 | TRBV11-3 | NA | NA | TGTGCCAGCAGCTGGGGGGCGGCAGAGACCCAGTACTTC | CASSWGAAETQYF
16 | TRBJ2-3 | TRBV7-2 | NA | NA | TGTGCCAGCAGCTCGGTGGTCACCTTCATTTCAGATACGCAGTATTTT | CASSSVVTFISDTQYF
14 | TRBJ1-1 | TRBV5-5 | NA | NA | TGTGCCAGCAGCTGGCGGCCCTCGGGCACTGAAGCTTTCTTT | CASSWRPSGTEAFF
16 | TRBJ1-2 | TRBV13 | TRBD1 | NA | TGTGCCAGCAGCTTAGGACCCCGGGACAGCCAAGAGGGCTACACCTTC | CASSLGPRDSQEGYTF
14 | TRBJ1-1 | TRBV19 | NA | once | TGTGCCAGTAGTAAGTACCGGGACGATACTGAAGCTTTCTTT | CASSKYRDDTEAFF
16 | TRBJ1-2 | TRBV4-1 | NA | NA | TGCGCCAGCAGCCATGTGACGCGGAGTGACAGGTATGGCTACACCTTC | CASSHVTRSDRYGYTF
14 | TRBJ2-1 | TRBV5-6 | NA | NA | TGTGCCACCCAGCTTAGATCCAGTGGCAATGAGCAGTTCTTC | CATQLRSSGNEQFF
12 | TRBJ1-4 | TRBV2 | NA | NA | TGTGCCAGCAGTACATCGACCGAAAAACTGTTTTTT | CASSTSTEKLFF
13 | TRBJ1-3 | TRBV11-2 | NA | NA | TGTGCCAGCAGCTTAGATCCTAAAAACACCATATATTTT | CASSLDPKNTIYF
18 | TRBJ2-2 | TRBV2 | NA | NA | TGTGCCAGCAGTGAAGCGACCCCAGGAGCCGCGAACACCGGGGAGCTGTTTTTT | CASSEATPGAANTGELFF